Listed below are T cell receptor beta chains from one sample, sequenced in a study of post-analysis software for immune sequencing data. MiXCR was run by TCRdb on the PCR reads, yielding one entry per CDR3 protein. The profile shows roughly 800,000 distinct CDR3 sequences, 25% to 30% of them singletons. Material for sequencing was blood. The receptor source for this set is a girl aged 5 to 17 with multiple sclerosis. Each CDR3 is given with its conserved first and last residue. D genes are given only for firm matches. The size of a clone is reported for some rows only, either as once, few or many, or as a class for expanded clones.

j_call | v_call | clone_size | d_call | cdr3_aa | cdr3_nt
TRBJ2-1 | TRBV6-5 | NA | NA | CASSYSIFRTKPQPNEQFF | TGTGCCAGCAGTTACTCGATCTTTCGGACTAAACCCCAACCTAATGAGCAGTTCTTC
TRBJ2-7 | TRBV4-2 | few | TRBD2 | CASSHGTSGDYEQYF | TGTGCCAGCAGCCATGGGACTAGCGGGGACTACGAGCAGTACTTC
TRBJ2-7 | TRBV7-2 | NA | TRBD2 | CASSAGTSGFLGEQYF | TGTGCCAGCAGCGCCGGGACTAGCGGTTTTTTGGGGGAGCAGTACTTC
TRBJ2-3 | TRBV6-2/TRBV6-3 | NA | TRBD1 | CASSPDRVSDTQYF | TGTGCCAGCAGTCCGGACAGGGTATCAGATACGCAGTATTTT
TRBJ1-1 | TRBV29-1 | few | NA | CSVVGTANTEAFF | TGCAGCGTTGTCGGGACTGCGAACACTGAAGCTTTCTTT
TRBJ2-5 | TRBV29-1 | many | TRBD2 | CSVLLWGGQETQYF | TGCAGCGTCCTTCTTTGGGGGGGCCAAGAGACCCAGTACTTC
TRBJ1-5 | TRBV6-5 | NA | NA | CASSPMGISDQPQHF | TGTGCCAGCAGCCCGATGGGGATCTCGGACCAGCCCCAGCATTTT
TRBJ1-1 | TRBV6-4 | NA | NA | CASSGAGFESEAFF | TGTGCCAGCAGTGGGGCAGGGTTTGAGTCTGAAGCTTTCTTT
TRBJ2-4 | TRBV5-1 | NA | NA | CASSLDPVWDIQYF | TGCGCCAGCAGCCTGGACCCGGTTTGGGACATTCAGTACTTC
TRBJ2-5 | TRBV6-2/TRBV6-3 | few | NA | CASSYSNRVTQYF | TGTGCCAGCAGTTACTCAAACCGGGTGACCCAGTACTTC
TRBJ2-1 | TRBV11-2 | NA | NA | CASSPWSASSYNEQFF | TGTGCCAGCAGCCCTTGGAGTGCCAGCTCCTACAATGAGCAGTTCTTC
TRBJ2-1 | TRBV7-8 | NA | TRBD2 | CASSLIETSAEQFF | TGTGCCAGCAGCTTAATCGAGACTAGCGCCGAGCAGTTCTTC
TRBJ2-1 | TRBV6-5 | NA | TRBD2 | CASSYSSGGDNEQFF | TGTGCCAGCAGTTACTCATCGGGAGGCGACAATGAGCAGTTCTTC
TRBJ2-4 | TRBV12-3/TRBV12-4 | NA | NA | CACSLGTHPKNIQYF | TGTGCCTGCAGTTTAGGGACTCACCCCAAAAACATTCAGTACTTC
TRBJ2-7 | TRBV5-5 | many | TRBD1 | CASSLDLYRGLYF | TGTGCCAGCAGCTTGGACCTCTACAGGGGGTTGTACTTC
TRBJ2-1 | TRBV10-3 | many | TRBD1 | CAISESSGGFGDEQFF | TGTGCCATCAGTGAGTCGTCAGGGGGTTTTGGAGATGAGCAGTTCTTC
TRBJ1-5 | TRBV28 | few | NA | CASRRGRAFNQPQHF | TGTGCCAGCAGGAGGGGCAGGGCTTTCAATCAGCCCCAGCATTTT
TRBJ2-7 | TRBV27 | NA | NA | CASSLLASESTEQYF | TGTGCCAGCAGTTTATTGGCTAGCGAGAGTACCGAGCAGTACTTC
TRBJ1-2 | TRBV7-2 | NA | NA | CASSPPYPGYTF | TGTGCCAGCAGCCCTCCTTACCCGGGCTACACCTTC
TRBJ2-5 | TRBV20-1 | NA | NA | CSARQWGRSSYQETQYF | TGCAGTGCTAGACAATGGGGGCGGAGCTCATACCAAGAGACCCAGTACTTC
TRBJ2-1 | TRBV28 | few | NA | CASSWGRLSSYNEQFF | TGTGCCAGCAGTTGGGGACGGCTAAGCTCCTACAATGAGCAGTTCTTC
TRBJ1-1 | TRBV15 | NA | NA | CATSRDNGQTFF | TGTGCCACCAGCAGAGATAACGGACAAACTTTCTTT
TRBJ2-1 | TRBV7-9 | few | TRBD2 | CASSLKMGLAGVGEQFF | TGTGCCAGCAGCTTAAAGATGGGGCTAGCGGGAGTGGGTGAGCAGTTCTTC
TRBJ2-1 | TRBV12-3/TRBV12-4 | few | NA | CASFGSGYNEQFF | TGTGCCAGCTTCGGGAGCGGTTACAATGAGCAGTTCTTC
TRBJ1-4 | TRBV28 | few | NA | CASSGRDATNEKLFF | TGTGCCAGCAGCGGACGGGATGCAACTAATGAAAAACTGTTTTTT
TRBJ2-7 | TRBV28 | NA | TRBD1 | CASSSGGAVGAYEQYF | TGTGCCAGCAGTTCAGGGGGAGCGGTTGGGGCCTACGAGCAGTACTTC
TRBJ2-7 | TRBV20-1 | NA | NA | CSARDFPGAYNEQYF | TGCAGTGCTAGAGACTTCCCGGGGGCCTACAATGAGCAGTACTTC
TRBJ2-3 | TRBV6-5 | few | NA | CASRRGPDTQYF | TGTGCCAGCAGACGGGGCCCAGATACGCAGTATTTT
TRBJ1-2 | TRBV12-3/TRBV12-4 | NA | NA | CASTGEGTDDYTF | TGTGCCAGCACCGGGGAGGGGACGGATGACTACACCTTC
TRBJ1-1 | TRBV5-1 | NA | NA | CASSPAMTGVETEAFF | TGCGCCAGCAGTCCTGCTATGACTGGGGTTGAGACTGAAGCTTTCTTT
TRBJ2-3 | TRBV15 | few | NA | CATSISEGGGLDTQYF | TGTGCCACCAGCATATCTGAGGGGGGAGGGCTTGATACGCAGTATTTT
TRBJ2-3 | TRBV20-1 | NA | TRBD2 | CSARLAGRTDTQYF | TGCAGTGCCAGACTAGCGGGACGCACAGATACGCAGTATTTT